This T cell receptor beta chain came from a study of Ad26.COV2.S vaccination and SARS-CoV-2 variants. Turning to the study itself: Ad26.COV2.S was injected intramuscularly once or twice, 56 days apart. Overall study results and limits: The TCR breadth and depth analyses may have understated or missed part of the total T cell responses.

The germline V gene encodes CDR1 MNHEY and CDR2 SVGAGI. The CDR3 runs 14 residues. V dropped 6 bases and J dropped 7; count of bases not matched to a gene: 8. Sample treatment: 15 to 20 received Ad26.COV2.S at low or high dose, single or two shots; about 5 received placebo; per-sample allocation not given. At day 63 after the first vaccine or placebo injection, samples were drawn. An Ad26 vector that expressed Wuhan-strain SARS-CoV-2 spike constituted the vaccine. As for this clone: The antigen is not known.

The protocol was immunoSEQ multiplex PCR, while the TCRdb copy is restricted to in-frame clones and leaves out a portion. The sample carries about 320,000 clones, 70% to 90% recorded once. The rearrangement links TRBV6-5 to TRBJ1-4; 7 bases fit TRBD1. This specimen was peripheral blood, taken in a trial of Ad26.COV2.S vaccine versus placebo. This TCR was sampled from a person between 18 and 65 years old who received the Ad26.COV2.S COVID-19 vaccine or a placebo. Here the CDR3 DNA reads TGTGCCAGCAGGGACAGGATCGGAGGTGAAAAACTGTTTTTT. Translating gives CASRDRIGGEKLFF.